This TCR beta chain was recovered during a study of blood T cells in healthy people across ages. Together with a sample-barcoded 5' primer, a J-beta primer mix was included in a second PCR lasting roughly 7 to 11 cycles. TCRdb redid the calling of the 5' RACE reads with MiXCR, one entry per CDR3 protein. The sample comprises around 280,000 distinct CDR3 sequences, 25% to 30% of which are singletons, and 29% rests with the top ten. Regarding the study as a whole: Per million T cells, the diversity of TCR beta decreased roughly linearly as age advanced. Long-lived and aged donors differed, with more naive CD4+ cells and higher diversity in the long-lived.

Germline CDR1 is DFQATT and CDR2 is SNEGSKA (reference sequence). The CDR3 is 13 residues long. This clonotype occurred a few times. Its antigen remains unidentified. Sequencing was done on a sample of blood. This receptor was identified in a woman in her seventies in good health. V usage is TRBV20-1 and J usage is TRBJ1-5; a possible D gene is TRBD1 (5 bases). CDR3 amino acids: CSVLRRDNQPQHF. The CDR3 nucleotides are TGCTCAGTGCTACGCAGGGACAATCAGCCCCAGCATTTT.